This TCR beta chain was recorded in a study of regulatory T cells in long-lasting Graves disease. Time point described: persistent/refractory GD, antithyroid drugs over 5 years with positive TRAb. PBMC RNA was the source of the TCR library. Assembly of TCR beta libraries relied on iRepertoire HTBI primers together with Arm-PCR of CDR3 regions. In TCRdb, the multiplex PCR reads were re-called with MiXCR into one record per CDR3 protein. Here the sample spans 600,000 to 850,000 distinct CDR3 sequences, around 30% being singletons. This clonotype was picked up a small number of times. Its antigen is not identified. This CDR3 contains 13 residues. From germline, CDR1 is MDHEN and CDR2 SYDVKM. V was cut by 7 bases and J by 4 bases, with 13 bases left in between. Study outcomes and limitations: Segments TRBV28, TRBJ1-2 and TRBJ2-5 showed preferential usage in persistent disease.

This material consisted of peripheral blood mononuclear cells (PBMCs), taken when the disease was refractory, from a patient treated with antithyroid drugs. The chain combines TRBV28 with TRBJ1-2, with D possibly being TRBD1 (5 bases). The source is a female donor with Graves disease. CDR3 nucleotides: TGTGCCAGCACCCAACTGGGGGGCTATGGCTACACCTTC. Translating gives CASTQLGGYGYTF.